This T cell receptor (beta chain) was retrieved from a study of long-term antiretroviral therapy in people with HIV. Study as a whole: The oldest specimens predate the 2015 immediate-ART recommendation by about a decade. Findings and caveats of the study: Neither ART adherence, viral resistance nor therapy changes were documented. Relative to control repertoires, HIV repertoires exhibited narrower CDR3 length ranges.

The CDR3 extends over 15 amino acids. With 3 bases removed from V and 5 bases from J, the gap between germline ends came to 17 bases. CDR1 is SGHRS, CDR2 YFSETQ, per germline. Version v3.0 of the immunoSEQ assay was performed at survey level. Some clones are missing from TCRdb's copy, which holds only in-frame ones; the method was immunoSEQ multiplex PCR. The sample shows about 33,000 clones, about 96% of them seen only once. Prior to DNA extraction, the samples held about 1-11 million cryopreserved PBMC. A remark on this clone: The antigen remains unidentified.

The source material was unsorted PBMCs, sampled 6.5 to 6.6 years after starting antiretroviral therapy. The chain has TRBV5-1 and TRBJ1-2; D gene uncertain. The receptor was isolated from a man under 40 with HIV. The CDR3 loop reads CASSSYEPVGYGYTF. CDR3 bases: TGCGCCAGCAGCTCTTACGAGCCTGTAGGGTATGGCTACACCTTC.